The T cell receptor beta chain described here comes from a study of technical replicates of blood from several donors. The CDR3 loop spans 16 amino acids. Germline CDR1 SGDLS, CDR2 YYNGEE. The V and J ends lost 2 bases and 2 bases, in that order; junction bases with no gene match: 6. Sequencing used immunoSEQ multiplex PCR; TCRdb keeps in-frame clones, though not all of them. The sample shows 50,000 or so clones, approximately 90% of them seen only once. Sequences were obtained from PBMCs. The chain employs TRBV9 and TRBJ2-7; TRBD2 matches at 11 bases. The source is a human donor in good health. Some clones in this sample may be carry-over from other donors' samples. In DNA form, the CDR3 reads TGTGCCAGCAGCGTGTCCGGGACTAGCGGAACCTACGAGCAGTACTTC. This translates into CASSVSGTSGTYEQYF.